Shown below are 28 T cell receptor beta chains from a single sample sequenced in a study of regulatory T cells in long-lasting Graves disease. Sample time point: newly diagnosed GD, antithyroid drugs for less than 3 months. From RNA extracted from PBMCs, the TCR library was made. According to the study, TCR beta libraries were built with iRepertoire HTBI primers and CDR3-region Arm-PCR. MiXCR was run by TCRdb on the multiplex PCR reads, yielding one entry per CDR3 protein. Among some 500,000 distinct CDR3 sequences listed, approximately 15% were seen once. Separately, the same data were catalogued under a study of T cells in Graves' hyperthyroidism and ophthalmopathy.

Sequences were derived from peripheral blood mononuclear cells (PBMCs), sampled at new diagnosis, from a patient treated with antithyroid drugs. These receptors came from a man aged 25 to 45 with Graves disease.

The table lists this clonotype with many counts. The chain employs TRBV6-1 and TRBJ1-3; 10 bases match TRBD1. Germline trimming cut 2 bases from V and 7 bases from J; bases unmatched to any gene: 5. CDR1 and CDR2 from the germline V gene are MNHNS and SASEGT. There are 15 residues in the CDR3. The CDR3 here is CASSETETGGNTIYF. CDR3 DNA sequence: TGTGCCAGCAGTGAAACTGAGACAGGGGGCAACACCATATATTTT.

This clonotype appeared a few times. This may stem from a read error, because a much larger clone lies one nucleotide away. The chain couples TRBV28 to TRBJ2-5; 7 positions match TRBD1. The V gene's germline CDR1 is MDHEN and CDR2 SYDVKM. This CDR3 is built from 14 residues. This CDR3 is CVSSLSPGQETQYF. The CDR3 coding sequence is TGTGTCAGCAGTTTGTCGCCGGGACAGGAGACCCAGTACTTC.

The chain couples TRBV18 to TRBJ2-1, with a weak D call TRBD2 (7 bases). The ends were cut back, 6 bases at V and 9 bases at J, with 21 bases in the middle. The CDR3 runs 15 residues. Per germline, CDR1 KGHSH and CDR2 LQKENI. The CDR3 loop is CASSSSVGGQGEQFF. The CDR3 DNA reads as TGTGCCAGCTCGTCCTCCGTGGGGGGGCAAGGTGAGCAGTTCTTC.

The chain carries TRBV19 and TRBJ1-2; D might be TRBD1 (6 bases). Germline CDR1 is LNHDA and CDR2 is SQIVND (reference sequence). V was shortened by 11 bases and J by 2 bases, with 15 bases between the two germline ends. The CDR3 length is 13 residues. CDR3 DNA sequence: TGTGCCTCCGAGGGGGGACGAAACTATGGCTACACCTTC. Its protein product is CASEGGRNYGYTF.

This clonotype has a handful of counts. CDR3 amino acids: CSARDGLAGAAHTGELFF. CDR3 coding DNA: TGCAGTGCTAGAGATGGACTAGCGGGAGCGGCCCACACCGGGGAGCTGTTTTTT. The genes are TRBV20-1 and TRBJ2-2; 13 bases line up with TRBD2. This CDR3 contains 18 residues. The junction had 7 bases not matched to a gene; V was cut back by 0 bases and J by 3 bases. Germline V gene lookup returns CDR1 DFQATT and CDR2 SNEGSKA (reference sequence).

In this sample, this clonotype turned up many times. V is TRBV11-2 and J is TRBJ2-3; 9 nucleotides line up with TRBD2. The V gene's germline CDR1 is SGHAT and CDR2 FQNNGV. The CDR3 length is 15 residues. V trimming: 5 bases; J trimming: 3 bases; junction bases outside the gene matches: 6. The CDR3 DNA reads as TGTGCCAGCAGCGAAAATCTAGCGGGGACAGATACGCAGTATTTT. This encodes CASSENLAGTDTQYF.

On this clonotype itself: A much larger clone is a single base away; this may be a read error. The chain joins TRBV6-5 to TRBJ1-2; a weak D match, TRBD1 (5 bases). V was cut by 5 bases and J by 9 bases, with 22 bases left in between. This CDR3 is built from 15 residues. The V gene's germline CDR1 is MNHEY and CDR2 SVGAGI. CDR3 residues: CASSALGEAGFSYTF. DNA of the CDR3: TGTGCCAGCAGTGCATTGGGGGAGGCAGGGTTCAGCTACACCTTC.

This clonotype has at least ten counts. This chain joins TRBV5-1 and TRBJ1-1, with D unresolved. CDR1 is SGHRS, CDR2 YFSETQ, per germline. Trimming removed 4 bases from V and 6 bases from J, with 13 bases in between. This CDR3 contains 13 residues. Written as DNA, the CDR3 is TGCGCCAGCAGCCTGGATTCCCGTCCTGAAGCTTTCTTT. Protein product: CASSLDSRPEAFF.

The gene calls are TRBV6-4 and TRBJ2-1, with D hard to call. V was clipped by 6 bases and J by 2 bases, with 14 bases between them. The germline V gene encodes CDR1 MRHNA and CDR2 SNTAGT. The CDR3 consists of 15 residues. CDR3 in amino acids: CASRKDAAAYNEQFF. The DNA for the CDR3 is TGTGCCAGCAGAAAGGACGCGGCAGCCTACAATGAGCAGTTCTTC.

The chain combines TRBV29-1 with TRBJ2-7; 8 positions match TRBD1. V lost 6 bases to trimming and J lost 4 bases; unmatched junction nucleotides: 5. CDR1 and CDR2 from the germline V gene are SQVTM and ANQGSEA. CDR3 length equals 12 residues. This CDR3 is CSVRTGMYEQYF. As DNA, the CDR3 is TGCAGCGTCCGGACAGGGATGTACGAGCAGTACTTC.

The table lists this clonotype with a few counts. This chain joins TRBV14 and TRBJ2-1; 7 positions match TRBD2. From germline, CDR1 is SGHDN and CDR2 FVKESK. The CDR3 contains 14 residues. After removal of 3 bases from V and 6 bases from J, the junction contained 5 bases not matched to a gene. The CDR3 region has the DNA TGTGCCAGCAGCCAGTCAGCGGGAAGCAATGAGCAGTTCTTC. This encodes CASSQSAGSNEQFF.

This chain uses TRBV11-2 with TRBJ2-5, with D possibly being TRBD2 (6 bases). V was cut by 3 bases and J by 9 bases, with 14 bases left in between. The CDR3 runs to 13 residues. Per germline, CDR1 SGHAT and CDR2 FQNNGV. The CDR3 bases are TGTGCCAGCAGCTTTGAACTTACGGGGGCCCAGTACTTC. Residues: CASSFELTGAQYF.

There are many counts of this clonotype. This rearrangement joins TRBV20-1 to TRBJ1-1, with unresolved D. The CDR3 extends over 16 amino acids. V lost 3 bases to trimming and J lost 6 bases, with 23 bases between them. Germline loops: CDR1 DFQATT, CDR2 SNEGSKA (reference sequence). CDR3 DNA sequence: TGCAGTGCTAGGGAGACTTGGACCCCACTTGCCCCTGAAGCTTTCTTT. Translation: CSARETWTPLAPEAFF.

This clonotype was seen ten or more times. J is TRBJ1-5 and V is TRBV30; no reliable D call. V lost 1 base, J lost 4 bases, and 17 bases lay in between. This CDR3 region has 16 residues. Germline-derived CDR1 and CDR2 are GTSNPN and SVGIG (reference sequence). CDR3 amino acids: CAWSGLSEAANQPQHF. CDR3 DNA sequence: TGTGCCTGGAGTGGCCTTAGCGAGGCGGCGAATCAGCCCCAGCATTTT.

This clonotype was detected only a few times. The chain has TRBV5-5 and TRBJ1-5; 8 nucleotides align to TRBD1. The germline gives CDR1 SGHKS, CDR2 YYEKEE (reference sequence). Trimming removed 5 bases from V and 0 bases from J; junction bases left unmatched: 10. The CDR3 is 17 amino acids. The CDR3 protein is CASRLARTGYSNQPQHF. CDR3 sequence (DNA): TGTGCCAGCAGATTAGCGAGGACAGGGTATAGCAATCAGCCCCAGCATTTT.

V usage is TRBV5-5 and J usage is TRBJ2-3; 7 nucleotides match TRBD2. Germline V gives CDR1 SGHKS, CDR2 YYEKEE (reference sequence). J gave up 3 bases and V 2 bases, and 3 bases lay outside the gene matches. The CDR3 runs to 14 residues. The CDR3 DNA follows: TGTGCCAGCAGCTTCAAGCGGGATACAGATACGCAGTATTTT. This gives the protein CASSFKRDTDTQYF.

This clonotype was recorded a few times. The chain couples TRBV13 to TRBJ2-5; D is uncertain. This CDR3 region has 17 residues. In germline, CDR1 is PRHDT, CDR2 FYEKMQ (reference sequence). V was clipped by 5 bases and J by 2 bases, with 21 bases between them. The CDR3 coding sequence is TGTGCCAGCAGCCAACCTTCAACCCCGGTGCCTCAAGAGACCCAGTACTTC. Its translation: CASSQPSTPVPQETQYF. Using reference TRBV13 and TRBJ2-5 for the parts outside the CDR3, the full variable domain is AAGVIQSPRHLIKEKRETATLKCYPIPRHDTVYWYQQGPGQDPQFLISFYEKMQSDKGSIPDRFSAQQFSDYHSELNMSSLELGDSALYFCASSQPSTPVPQETQYFGPGTRLLVL.

This clonotype has at least ten counts. This chain connects TRBV27 to TRBJ1-2, with D maybe TRBD1 (5 bases). V was pared by 3 bases and J by 4 bases, with 9 bases between. Per the germline V gene, CDR1 is MNHEY and CDR2 is SMNVEV (reference sequence). CDR3 length: 13 residues. The DNA of the CDR3 is TGTGCCAGCAGTTTGGATGGGGGCTATGGCTACACCTTC. Its translation: CASSLDGGYGYTF.

Ten or more counts support this clonotype. The chain joins TRBV9 to TRBJ1-1; D is possibly TRBD1 (5 bases). Germline CDR1 is SGDLS and CDR2 is YYNGEE. The CDR3 sequence is 14 residues long. V was pared by 0 bases and J by 8 bases, with 14 bases between. CDR3 in amino acids: CASSVEERGPEAFF. The CDR3 DNA reads as TGTGCCAGCAGCGTAGAGGAACGGGGACCAGAAGCTTTCTTT.

This clonotype appeared many times. The chain carries TRBV7-2 and TRBJ2-1, with 9 bases aligning to TRBD2. V was clipped by 5 bases and J by 8 bases; unmatched bases: 10. This CDR3 region has 15 residues. Germline-derived CDR1 and CDR2 are SGHTA and FQGNSA. CDR3 residues: CASSQEGLASDEQFF. CDR3 nucleotides: TGTGCCAGCAGCCAGGAGGGACTAGCAAGCGATGAGCAGTTCTTC.

There are many counts of this clonotype. This rearrangement joins TRBV12-3 or TRBV12-4 to TRBJ1-1; D is unclear. This CDR3 comprises 13 residues. The V and J ends lost 0 bases and 5 bases respectively, with 7 bases between them. The DNA for the CDR3 is TGTGCCAGCAGTTTAGCGCCATGGACTGAAGCTTTCTTT. Its translation is CASSLAPWTEAFF.

This clonotype was detected only a few times. Here the CDR3 DNA reads TGCAGCGGACTAGCCCGAAACATTCAGTACTTC. Protein product: CSGLARNIQYF. The genes are TRBV29-1 and TRBJ2-4, with 7 bases lining up with TRBD2. The V gene end was trimmed by 7 bases and the J gene end by 6 bases; junction bases not matched to a gene: 3. CDR1 and CDR2 (germline): SQVTM, ANQGSEA. There are 11 residues in the CDR3.

In DNA form, the CDR3 reads TGTGCCAGCAGTTACTCGGTCCAGCCTGGGGCCAACGTCCTGACTTTC. This encodes CASSYSVQPGANVLTF. The J gene is TRBJ2-6, the V gene TRBV6-5; D ambiguous. Trimming shortened V by 0 bases and J by 2 bases, and 8 bases separated the two germline ends. This CDR3 comprises 16 residues. Germline V gives CDR1 MNHEY, CDR2 SVGAGI.

This clonotype was counted at least ten times. The chain couples TRBV18 to TRBJ2-1, with 7 bases matching TRBD2. This CDR3 is built from 15 residues. The V segment lost 6 bases and the J segment 0 bases; nucleotides outside the gene matches: 5. Germline V gene lookup returns CDR1 KGHSH and CDR2 LQKENI. DNA for the CDR3: TGTGCCAGCTCGTCCCCTAGCGGCTCCTACAATGAGCAGTTCTTC. It specifies CASSSPSGSYNEQFF.

Remarks on this clonotype: This may stem from a read error, because a much larger clone lies one nucleotide away. As DNA, the CDR3 is TGTGCCAGCAGCGTTAACCGGGGGCGCTTTTGGGGGGATGAGCAGTACTTC. Residues: CASSVNRGRFWGDEQYF. The genes are TRBV9 and TRBJ2-3; TRBD1 or TRBD2 may be the D gene (6 bases each). The J call may be incorrect, as the DNA end agrees better with TRBJ2-7. The CDR3 totals 17 residues. Per the germline V gene, CDR1 is SGDLS and CDR2 is YYNGEE.

There are many counts of this clonotype. The chain recombines TRBV12-3 or TRBV12-4 with TRBJ1-1; D not certain. CDR3 length equals 12 residues. Trimming took 2 bases from V and 11 from J, leaving 12 bases between them. The CDR3 loop reads CASSLLRVQAFF. CDR3 DNA: TGTGCCAGCAGTTTATTAAGGGTTCAGGCTTTCTTT.

The rearrangement uses TRBV9 and TRBJ2-3; D tentatively fits TRBD1 or TRBD2 (5 bases each). The CDR3 runs to 15 residues. CDR1 SGDLS and CDR2 YYNGEE come from the germline V gene. Deletions cut 6 bases from V and 0 bases from J, with 14 bases between. CDR3 nucleotides: TGTGCCAGCACTCCCAGGGACCATAGCACAGATACGCAGTATTTT. Its translation is CASTPRDHSTDTQYF.

This clonotype was seen many times. V usage is TRBV7-3 and J usage is TRBJ2-2; 11 nucleotides agree with TRBD2. The trim removed 5 bases at V and 4 bases at J, leaving 6 bases unmatched. The CDR3 spans 16 residues. Germline loops: CDR1 SGHTA, CDR2 FQGTGA. CDR3 sequence: CASSPLAGGGTGELFF. The CDR3 DNA reads as TGTGCCAGCAGCCCTCTAGCGGGAGGCGGCACCGGGGAGCTGTTTTTT.